This T cell receptor beta chain originates from a study of T cell repertoires in cytomegalovirus infection (dated by TCRdb to the late 2010s). At the level of the whole study: Alongside well-studied HLA-B-restricted epitopes, the peptide stimulations were aimed at recently identified HLA-C-restricted CMV epitopes, whose presentation resists viral immunomodulation. The HLA type of each donor mattered for the analysis, because public TCR beta signatures pointed to carriage of CMV infection along with the matching HLA type.

As to this clonotype: Its specific antigen is unknown. No quality values exist for individual bases; no much larger clone is one base distant.

Reading the label with the study, this specimen's treatment or condition is: in vitro stimulation with specific CMV peptide epitopes to enrich CMV-specific T cells. This sample was sequenced with an Illumina HiSeq 1500. Using fastp at Q25 and MiXCR, TCRdb reprocessed the public reads and kept productive beta chains. Rows with a matching CDR3 protein are joined into one entry that keeps the most common DNA and genes. Here the sample has about 900,000 distinct CDR3 sequences; less than 35% occur a single time. The top ten clonotypes cover more than 13% of the sample. The full study reports these points: Cumulative frequency of public TCR beta family members discriminated carriers of CMV infection plus the relevant HLA type in this cohort and an independent 352-donor cohort. The ex vivo response was dominated by HLA-C-restricted CMV-specific TCR beta clonotypes, which also provided the single most frequent clonotype in two of eight donors.

The TCR sequence derives from a human donor in good health (CMV status not recorded). Some clones in this sample may be carry-over from other donors' samples. The sequencing used cultured CD8+ T cells from PBMCs, collected from culture after CMV antigen stimulation.

This receptor carries the CDR3 CASRLFGGEAFF. The base sequence is TGTGCCAGCCGCCTTTTCGGGGGTGAAGCTTTCTTT. The sequence links TRBV6-2 or TRBV6-3 to TRBJ1-1; TRBD1 is a possible D gene, resting on 5 matching bases. The V and J ends are trimmed by 8 bases and 7 bases, leaving 14 bases between them. According to the germline V gene, CDR1 reads MNHEY and CDR2 reads SVGEGT. The CDR3 contains 12 residues, cysteine and phenylalanine counted. Kept here is only the CDR3 DNA, which spans 36 bases and is read in frame from base 1.